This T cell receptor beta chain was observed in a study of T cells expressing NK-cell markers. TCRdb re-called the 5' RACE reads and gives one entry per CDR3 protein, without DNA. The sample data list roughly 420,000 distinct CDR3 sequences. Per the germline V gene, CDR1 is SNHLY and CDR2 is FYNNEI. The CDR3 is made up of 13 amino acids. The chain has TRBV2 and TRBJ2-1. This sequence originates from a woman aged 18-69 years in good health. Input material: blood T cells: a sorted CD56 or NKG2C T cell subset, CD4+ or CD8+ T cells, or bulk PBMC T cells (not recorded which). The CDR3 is CASSWDPSHEQFF. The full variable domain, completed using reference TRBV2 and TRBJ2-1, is EPEVTQTPSHQVTQMGQEVILRCVPISNHLYFYWYRQILGQKVEFLVSFYNNEISEKSEIFDDQFSVERPDGSNFTLKIRSTKLEDSAMYFCASSWDPSHEQFFGPGTRLTVL.